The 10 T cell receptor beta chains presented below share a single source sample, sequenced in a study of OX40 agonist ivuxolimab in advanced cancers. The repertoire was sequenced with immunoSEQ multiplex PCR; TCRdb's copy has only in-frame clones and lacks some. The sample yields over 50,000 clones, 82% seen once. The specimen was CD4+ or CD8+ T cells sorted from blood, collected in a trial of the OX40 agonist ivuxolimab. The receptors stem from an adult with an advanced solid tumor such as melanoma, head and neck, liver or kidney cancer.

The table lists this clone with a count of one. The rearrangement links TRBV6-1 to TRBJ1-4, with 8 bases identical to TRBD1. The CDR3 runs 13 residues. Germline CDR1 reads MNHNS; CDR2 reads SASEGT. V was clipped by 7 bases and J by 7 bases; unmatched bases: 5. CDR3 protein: CASNADRAEKLFF. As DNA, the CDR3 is TGTGCCAGCAATGCGGACAGGGCTGAAAAACTGTTTTTT.

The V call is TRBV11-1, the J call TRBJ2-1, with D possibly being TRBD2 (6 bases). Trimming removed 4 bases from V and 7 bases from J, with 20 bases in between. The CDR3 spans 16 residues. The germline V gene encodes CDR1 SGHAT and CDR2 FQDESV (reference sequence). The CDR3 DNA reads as TGTGCCAGCAGCTCGTTATATAGCGGCCAAAGTAATGAGCAGTTCTTC. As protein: CASSSLYSGQSNEQFF.

The CDR3 protein is CASNQIGSKNIQYF. The CDR3 coding sequence is TGTGCCAGTAACCAGATCGGGTCCAAAAACATTCAGTACTTC. V gene TRBV19 combines with J gene TRBJ2-4; no reliable D call. V was pared by 7 bases and J by 2 bases, with 12 bases between. This CDR3 has 14 amino acids. Germline V lookup: CDR1 LNHDA, CDR2 SQIVND (reference sequence).

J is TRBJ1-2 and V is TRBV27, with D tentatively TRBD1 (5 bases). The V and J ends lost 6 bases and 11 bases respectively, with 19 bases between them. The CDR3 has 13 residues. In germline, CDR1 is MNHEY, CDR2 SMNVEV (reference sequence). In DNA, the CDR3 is TGTGCCAGCAGCCCGAGTGGGGCAGGGTCTTACACCTTC. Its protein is CASSPSGAGSYTF.

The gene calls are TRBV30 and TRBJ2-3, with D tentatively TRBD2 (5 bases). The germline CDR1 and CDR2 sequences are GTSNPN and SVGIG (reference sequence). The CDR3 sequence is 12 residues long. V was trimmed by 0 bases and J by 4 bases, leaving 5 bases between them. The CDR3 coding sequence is TGTGCCTGGAGTGTCGGGGCAGATACGCAGTATTTT. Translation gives CAWSVGADTQYF.

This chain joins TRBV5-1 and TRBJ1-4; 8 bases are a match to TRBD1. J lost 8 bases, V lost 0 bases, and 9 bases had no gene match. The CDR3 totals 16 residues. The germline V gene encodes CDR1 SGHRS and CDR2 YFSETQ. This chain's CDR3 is CASSLASAGTGEKLFF. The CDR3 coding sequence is TGCGCCAGCAGCTTGGCTTCTGCCGGGACAGGCGAAAAACTGTTTTTT.

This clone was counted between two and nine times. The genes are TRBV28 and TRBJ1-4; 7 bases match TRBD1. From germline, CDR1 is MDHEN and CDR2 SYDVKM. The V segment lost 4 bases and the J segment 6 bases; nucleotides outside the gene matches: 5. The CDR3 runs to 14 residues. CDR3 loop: CASSSTGTYEKLFF. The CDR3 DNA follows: TGTGCCAGCAGTTCGACAGGGACTTATGAAAAACTGTTTTTT. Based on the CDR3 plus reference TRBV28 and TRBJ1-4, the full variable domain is DVKVTQSSRYLVKRTGEKVFLECVQDMDHENMFWYRQDPGLGLRLIYFSYDVKMKEKGDIPEGYSVSREKKERFSLILESASTNQTSMYLCASSSTGTYEKLFFGSGTQLSVL.

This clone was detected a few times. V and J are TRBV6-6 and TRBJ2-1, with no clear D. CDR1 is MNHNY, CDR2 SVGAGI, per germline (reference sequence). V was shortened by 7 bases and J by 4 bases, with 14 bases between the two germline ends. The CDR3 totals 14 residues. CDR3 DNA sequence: TGTGCCAGCAACCCTACCGGCCCTTACAATGAGCAGTTCTTC. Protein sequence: CASNPTGPYNEQFF.

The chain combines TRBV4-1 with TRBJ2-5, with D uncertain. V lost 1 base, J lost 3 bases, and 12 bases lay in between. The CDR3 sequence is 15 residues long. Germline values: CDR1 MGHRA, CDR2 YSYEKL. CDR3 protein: CASSQALPREETQYF. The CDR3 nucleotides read TGCGCCAGCAGCCAAGCCTTGCCACGGGAAGAGACCCAGTACTTC.

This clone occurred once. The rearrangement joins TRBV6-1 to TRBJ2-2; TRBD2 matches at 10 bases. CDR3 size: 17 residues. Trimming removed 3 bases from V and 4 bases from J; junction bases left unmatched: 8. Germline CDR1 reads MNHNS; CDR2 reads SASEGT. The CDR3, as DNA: TGTGCCAGCAGTGATTTCTTTAGCGGGAGGAGCACCGGGGAGCTGTTTTTT. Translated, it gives CASSDFFSGRSTGELFF.